One sample yielded the 28 T cell receptor beta chains listed below, sequenced in a study of blood T cell repertoires in COVID-19. Produced via immunoSEQ multiplex PCR; TCRdb's table is partial and in-frame only. The sample includes almost 300,000 clones, roughly 90% of them seen just once. What was sequenced was peripheral blood. These receptors were obtained from a woman aged 30 to 39 with COVID-19, enrolled during active disease.

This sequence joins TRBV7-6 and TRBJ2-7; D might be TRBD1 (7 bases). Trimming cost V 0 bases and J 3 bases, with 12 bases left between them. Germline CDR1 reads SGHVS; CDR2 reads FNYEAQ. The CDR3 contains 15 residues. CDR3 nucleotide sequence: TGTGCCAGCAGCTTAGCAGCAGGGGGGAGCTACGAGCAGTACTTC. Its protein product is CASSLAAGGSYEQYF.

The chain uses TRBV7-7 and TRBJ2-2; D unclear. The CDR3 runs to 11 residues. V dropped 5 bases and J dropped 5 bases, with 3 bases sitting between them. The germline V gene encodes CDR1 SSHAT and CDR2 FNYEAQ (reference sequence). This CDR3 is CASSQTGELFF. The CDR3 DNA follows: TGTGCCAGCAGCCAAACCGGGGAGCTGTTTTTT.

Points on this clone: This specimen includes other DNA sequences encoding the same CDR3. The chain couples TRBV20-1 to TRBJ1-1; D unresolved. This CDR3 has 11 residues. The germline V gene encodes CDR1 DFQATT and CDR2 SNEGSKA (reference sequence). Trimming cost V 3 bases and J 4 bases, with 6 bases left between them. The CDR3 region is CSARFGTEAFF. The CDR3, as DNA: TGCAGTGCTAGGTTCGGCACTGAAGCTTTCTTT.

V usage is TRBV9 and J usage is TRBJ1-2; tentatively, D is TRBD1 (6 bases). Trimming shortened V by 0 bases and J by 8 bases, and 29 bases separated the two germline ends. The CDR3 runs 19 residues. Germline values: CDR1 SGDLS, CDR2 YYNGEE. The CDR3 loop reads CASSVGGVGLGIPGEGYTF. CDR3 DNA sequence: TGTGCCAGCAGCGTAGGCGGTGTCGGCCTAGGAATACCAGGGGAGGGCTACACCTTC. The entire variable domain, with the rest obtained from reference TRBV9 and TRBJ1-2, is as follows: DSGVTQTPKHLITATGQRVTLRCSPRSGDLSVYWYQQSLDQGLQFLIQYYNGEERAKGNILERFSAQQFPDLHSELNLSSLELGDSALYFCASSVGGVGLGIPGEGYTFGSGTRLTVV.

In its sample, this clone was seen once. This chain uses TRBV4-1 with TRBJ2-1, with 7 positions matching TRBD1. The CDR3 is 15 amino acids. With 7 bases clipped from V and 4 bases from J, the junction kept 10 bases outside the gene matches. Germline CDR1 reads MGHRA; CDR2 reads YSYEKL. The CDR3 protein is CASTIRDRDYNEQFF. In DNA, the CDR3 is TGCGCCAGCACCATCCGGGACAGAGATTACAATGAGCAGTTCTTC.

The chain links TRBV19 to TRBJ2-2; maybe TRBD1 (6 bases). Trimming cost V 5 bases and J 6 bases, with 25 bases left between them. The CDR3 is 18 amino acids. From germline, CDR1 is LNHDA and CDR2 SQIVND (reference sequence). In DNA, the CDR3 is TGTGCCAGTAGTGGACATCCGGGACACCCAACGGAGCCCGGGGAGCTGTTTTTT. It is translated as CASSGHPGHPTEPGELFF.

The CDR3 sequence: CASSLLPQPLHF. CDR3 nucleotide sequence: TGTGCCAGCAGCTTACTCCCACAACCCCTCCACTTT. This chain uses TRBV7-2 with TRBJ1-6; D is uncertain. This CDR3 comprises 12 residues. Per the germline V gene, CDR1 is SGHTA and CDR2 is FQGNSA. Trimming took off 2 bases at V and 12 bases at J, with 8 bases between the two ends.

The gene calls are TRBV15 and TRBJ2-3; D gene unclear. From germline, CDR1 is LNHNV and CDR2 YYDKDF (reference sequence). With 2 bases removed from V and 2 bases from J, the gap between germline ends came to 8 bases. This CDR3 has 14 amino acids. The CDR3 DNA follows: TGTGCCACCAGCAGAACTGTTGTCACAGATACGCAGTATTTT. Its translation: CATSRTVVTDTQYF. Full variable domain (outside the CDR3, taken from reference TRBV15 and TRBJ2-3): DAMVIQNPRYQVTQFGKPVTLSCSQTLNHNVMYWYQQKSSQAPKLLFHYYDKDFNNEADTPDNFQSRRPNTSFCFLDIRSPGLGDTAMYLCATSRTVVTDTQYFGPGTRLTVL.

V usage is TRBV15 and J usage is TRBJ1-2; perhaps TRBD1 as D (5 bases). Trimming removed 9 bases from V and 7 bases from J, with 12 bases in between. CDR1 is LNHNV, CDR2 YYDKDF, per germline (reference sequence). This CDR3 comprises 11 residues. The CDR3 sequence is CATQDFGGYTF. For the CDR3, the DNA is TGTGCCACACAGGATTTCGGTGGCTACACCTTC.

The V call is TRBV19, the J call TRBJ1-5, with 11 bases that match TRBD1. Germline loops: CDR1 LNHDA, CDR2 SQIVND (reference sequence). V gave up 4 bases and J gave up 8 bases; unmatched junction bases: 7. This CDR3 comprises 15 residues. The CDR3 nucleotides read TGTGCCAGTAGTACGGACGGGACAGGGGGGAAGCCCCAGCATTTT. Protein product: CASSTDGTGGKPQHF.

The V call is TRBV5-1, the J call TRBJ2-7; 7 nucleotides align to TRBD1. Germline lookup yields CDR1 SGHRS and CDR2 YFSETQ. V was clipped by 0 bases and J by 3 bases; unmatched bases: 3. This CDR3 comprises 14 residues. The CDR3 reads CASSLEGTDYEQYF. As DNA, the CDR3 is TGCGCCAGCAGCTTGGAAGGGACAGACTACGAGCAGTACTTC.

The chain employs TRBV6-5 and TRBJ1-6; no clear D. Germline CDR1 reads MNHEY; CDR2 reads SVGAGI. This CDR3 has 12 residues. V lost 6 bases and J lost 9, with 9 bases in between. CDR3 amino acids: CASSMGPSPLHF. CDR3 sequence (DNA): TGTGCCAGCAGCATGGGCCCTTCACCCCTCCACTTT.

The chain is built from TRBV4-1 and TRBJ1-5, with 7 nucleotides matching TRBD1. The CDR3 loop spans 15 amino acids. After removal of 1 base from V and 6 bases from J, the junction contained 6 bases not matched to a gene. CDR1 MGHRA and CDR2 YSYEKL come from the germline V gene. CDR3 residues: CASSQGQGGTQPQHF. The CDR3 DNA follows: TGCGCCAGCAGCCAAGGACAGGGCGGAACTCAGCCCCAGCATTTT.

The genes are TRBV3-1 (or the pseudogene TRBV3-2) and TRBJ1-2, with 7 bases matching TRBD1. Germline V gene lookup returns CDR1 LGHDT and CDR2 YNNKEL (reference sequence). CDR3 length equals 16 residues. V lost 5 bases, J lost 7 bases, and 16 bases stayed unmatched. Here the CDR3 DNA reads TGTGCCAGCAGCTCTGCGACGTATACAGGGGATAGTGGCTACACCTTC. Translated, it gives CASSSATYTGDSGYTF.

This clone appeared a few times. The chain recombines TRBV28 with TRBJ2-7; TRBD2 matches at 7 bases. Trimming removed 0 bases from V and 9 bases from J; junction bases left unmatched: 14. The germline V gene encodes CDR1 MDHEN and CDR2 SYDVKM. CDR3 length: 16 amino acids. The CDR3 sequence: CASSLWTSSEDWGQYF. CDR3 in DNA: TGTGCCAGCAGTTTATGGACTAGCTCCGAAGATTGGGGGCAGTACTTC.

This clone was counted a few times. The gene calls are TRBV5-1 and TRBJ1-1; no clear D. Trimming took 1 base from V and 5 from J, leaving 15 bases between them. Germline V CDR1 and CDR2: SGHRS, YFSETQ. The CDR3 sequence is 15 residues long. The CDR3 reads CASSLTLGPGTEAFF. The CDR3, as DNA: TGCGCCAGCAGCTTGACCCTCGGCCCGGGGACTGAAGCTTTCTTT.

This sequence joins TRBV29-1 and TRBJ2-7; 14 bases map to TRBD2. Per the germline V gene, CDR1 is SQVTM and CDR2 is ANQGSEA. The V gene end was trimmed by 4 bases and the J gene end by 2 bases; junction bases not matched to a gene: 7. This CDR3 spans 16 amino acids. CDR3 amino acids: CSVAGTSGGDTYEQYF. Here the CDR3 DNA reads TGCAGCGTTGCCGGGACTAGCGGGGGCGATACCTACGAGCAGTACTTC.

The chain carries TRBV15 and TRBJ2-3, with D perhaps TRBD2 (6 bases). The CDR3 length is 13 residues. Germline V gene sequence: CDR1 LNHNV, CDR2 YYDKDF (reference sequence). The germline V and J ends were trimmed by 4 bases and 8 bases, with 13 bases remaining between them. This CDR3 is CATSTAGPSTQYF. CDR3 sequence (DNA): TGTGCCACCAGCACGGCGGGGCCAAGTACGCAGTATTTT.

This clone occurred once. J is TRBJ2-5 and V is TRBV7-9; possibly TRBD2 for D (5 bases). Germline CDR1 SEHNR, CDR2 FQNEAQ (reference sequence). Trimming removed 0 bases from V and 3 bases from J, with 14 bases in between. This CDR3 comprises 16 residues. The CDR3 DNA follows: TGTGCCAGCAGCTTAGCGGTTTCCGGGGTGAAAGAGACCCAGTACTTC. Amino acids: CASSLAVSGVKETQYF. Full variable domain (missing parts from reference TRBV7-9 and TRBJ2-5): DTGVSQNPRHKITKRGQNVTFRCDPISEHNRLYWYRQTLGQGPEFLTYFQNEAQLEKSRLLSDRFSAERPKGSFSTLEIQRTEQGDSAMYLCASSLAVSGVKETQYFGPGTRLLVL.

This chain connects TRBV2 to TRBJ2-7, with a tentative D call TRBD1 (6 bases). This CDR3 spans 16 amino acids. V was cut by 2 bases and J by 2 bases, with 16 bases left in between. The V gene's germline CDR1 is SNHLY and CDR2 FYNNEI. This chain's CDR3 is CASSEWDTFGTYEQYF. DNA of the CDR3: TGTGCCAGCAGTGAATGGGACACCTTCGGGACCTACGAGCAGTACTTC. The whole variable domain, filled in from reference TRBV2 and TRBJ2-7, reads EPEVTQTPSHQVTQMGQEVILRCVPISNHLYFYWYRQILGQKVEFLVSFYNNEISEKSEIFDDQFSVERPDGSNFTLKIRSTKLEDSAMYFCASSEWDTFGTYEQYFGPGTRLTVT.

This chain joins TRBV10-3 and TRBJ2-7, with 12 positions matching TRBD2. CDR1 is ENHRY, CDR2 SYGVKD, per germline. CDR3 length equals 13 residues. Trimming removed 8 bases from V and 7 bases from J; junction bases left unmatched: 6. CDR3 DNA sequence: TGTGCCATCCGACTAGCGGGGGCCAGGGAGCAGTACTTC. It translates to CAIRLAGAREQYF.

On this clone itself: Other DNA variants within this sample encode the same CDR3. This chain joins TRBV18 and TRBJ1-4, with 11 bases lining up with TRBD1. Per germline, CDR1 KGHSH and CDR2 LQKENI. V was pared by 0 bases and J by 7 bases, with 1 base of the junction left unmatched. The CDR3 has 15 residues. The CDR3 DNA reads TGTGCCAGCTCACCACCGGGACAGGGGGGTGAAAAACTGTTTTTT. Its protein product is CASSPPGQGGEKLFF.

This clone was seen only a few times. The gene calls are TRBV5-4 and TRBJ2-5, with a tentative D call TRBD1 (5 bases). Germline CDR1 SGHNT, CDR2 YYREEE (reference sequence). Trimming left V 0 bases short and J 5 bases short, with 14 bases between. This CDR3 has 15 amino acids. CDR3 sequence: CASSLVRGARETQYF. CDR3 in DNA: TGTGCCAGCAGCTTGGTACGTGGGGCCCGGGAGACCCAGTACTTC. Variable domain in full (rest from reference TRBV5-4 and TRBJ2-5): ETGVTQSPTHLIKTRGQQVTLRCSSQSGHNTVSWYQQALGQGPQFIFQYYREEENGRGNFPPRFSGLQFPNYSSELNVNALELDDSALYLCASSLVRGARETQYFGPGTRLLVL.

This clone was counted between two and nine times. The chain is built from TRBV28 and TRBJ2-5; 7 nucleotides match TRBD2. CDR3 length: 13 amino acids. Germline V CDR1 and CDR2: MDHEN, SYDVKM. The V gene end was trimmed by 10 bases and the J gene end by 4 bases; junction bases not matched to a gene: 9. The CDR3 reads CATVRGRGETQYF. CDR3 DNA: TGTGCCACCGTCAGAGGGAGGGGAGAGACCCAGTACTTC.

This clone has just one count. The CDR3 sequence is CASSLWTGGMRETQYF. The DNA of the CDR3 is TGTGCCAGCAGCCTTTGGACAGGGGGCATGAGGGAGACCCAGTACTTC. The chain couples TRBV7-9 to TRBJ2-5; 11 bases map to TRBD1. Looked up from germline, CDR1 is SEHNR and CDR2 is FQNEAQ (reference sequence). This CDR3 spans 16 amino acids. The junction had 10 bases not matched to a gene; V was cut back by 5 bases and J by 5 bases.

V gene TRBV11-3 combines with J gene TRBJ2-1, with a weak D call TRBD1 (7 bases). Trimming pared 0 bases from V and 15 bases from J, leaving 12 bases between. Germline-derived CDR1 and CDR2 are SGHNT and YENEEA. The CDR3 runs to 12 residues. CDR3 region: CASSLDRGEVFF. CDR3 nucleotide sequence: TGTGCCAGCAGCTTAGACAGGGGGGAGGTGTTCTTC.

The genes are TRBV11-2 and TRBJ1-6; TRBD1 might be the D (6 bases). CDR3 length: 14 amino acids. Germline CDR1 SGHAT, CDR2 FQNNGV. V lost 2 bases to trimming and J lost 9 bases, with 11 bases between them. The CDR3 DNA is TGTGCCAGCAGCTTAAGTCAGGGGACTTCACCCCTCCACTTT. Its protein is CASSLSQGTSPLHF.

The chain joins TRBV6-5 to TRBJ2-5, with 9 nucleotides matching TRBD1. The CDR3 runs to 15 residues. The V and J ends lost 7 bases and 5 bases, in that order; junction bases with no gene match: 11. The germline V gene encodes CDR1 MNHEY and CDR2 SVGAGI. CDR3 nucleotides: TGTGCCAGCAATAGGGCCGACAGGGGGAGGGAGACCCAGTACTTC. This gives the protein CASNRADRGRETQYF.